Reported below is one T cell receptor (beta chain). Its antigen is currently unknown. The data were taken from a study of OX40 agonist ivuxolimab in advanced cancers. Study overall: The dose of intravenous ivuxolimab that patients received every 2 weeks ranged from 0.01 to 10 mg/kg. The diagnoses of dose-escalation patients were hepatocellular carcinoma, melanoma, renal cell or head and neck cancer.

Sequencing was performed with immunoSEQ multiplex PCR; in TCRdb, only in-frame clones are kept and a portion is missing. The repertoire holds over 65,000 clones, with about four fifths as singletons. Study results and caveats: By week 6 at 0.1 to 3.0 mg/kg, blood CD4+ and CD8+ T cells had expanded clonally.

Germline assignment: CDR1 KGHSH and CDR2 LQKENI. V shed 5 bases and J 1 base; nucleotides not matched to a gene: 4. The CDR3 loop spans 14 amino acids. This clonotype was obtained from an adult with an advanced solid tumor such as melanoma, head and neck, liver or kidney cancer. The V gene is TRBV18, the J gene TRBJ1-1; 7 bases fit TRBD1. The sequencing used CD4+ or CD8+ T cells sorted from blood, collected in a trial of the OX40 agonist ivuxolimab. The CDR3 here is CASSSGQKNTEAFF. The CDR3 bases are TGTGCCAGCTCATCGGGACAGAAGAACACTGAAGCTTTCTTT.